A single sample gave rise to the 14 T cell receptor beta chains below, sequenced in a study of cytomegalovirus exposure and HLA in healthy donors. Libraries were prepared by immunoSEQ multiplex PCR; TCRdb keeps only in-frame clonotypes and omits some of them. The data contain about 140,000 clones, around 85% of them singletons. The source material was PBMCs. The source is a young man in good health and CMV-seronegative.

The chain employs TRBV5-1 and TRBJ2-1; 10 bases are shared with TRBD2. The CDR3 sequence is 15 residues long. Germline V gives CDR1 SGHRS, CDR2 YFSETQ. V trimming: 0 bases; J trimming: 5 bases; junction bases outside the gene matches: 2. CDR3 DNA: TGCGCCAGCAGCTTGGACAGCGGGAGGGACAATGAGCAGTTCTTC. Residues: CASSLDSGRDNEQFF.

The V gene is TRBV28, the J gene TRBJ2-1; 14 positions match TRBD2. The germline gives CDR1 MDHEN, CDR2 SYDVKM. This CDR3 has 15 amino acids. The J segment lost 5 bases and the V segment lost 7 bases, leaving 4 bases of the junction unmatched. CDR3 coding DNA: TGTGCCAGCACTTTGGGACTAGCGGGAGACAATGAGCAGTTCTTC. It codes for CASTLGLAGDNEQFF.

J is TRBJ1-4 and V is TRBV27; D perhaps matches TRBD1 (5 bases). Trimming took off 6 bases at V and 0 bases at J, with 8 bases between the two ends. CDR3 length: 14 residues. The V gene's germline CDR1 is MNHEY and CDR2 SMNVEV (reference sequence). The CDR3 spells CASRGGATNEKLFF. The CDR3 DNA reads TGTGCCAGCAGGGGGGGGGCAACTAATGAAAAACTGTTTTTT. The full variable domain, completed using reference TRBV27 and TRBJ1-4, is EAQVTQNPRYLITVTGKKLTVTCSQNMNHEYMSWYRQDPGLGLRQIYYSMNVEVTDKGDVPEGYKVSRKEKRNFPLILESPSPNQTSLYFCASRGGATNEKLFFGSGTQLSVL.

The genes are TRBV6-6 and TRBJ2-1; no clear D gene. The CDR3 loop spans 16 amino acids. Trimming removed 5 bases at V and 3 bases at J, with 17 bases between. Germline V gene lookup returns CDR1 MNHNY and CDR2 SVGAGI (reference sequence). CDR3 DNA sequence: TGTGCCAGCAGTATTGGTCTAGAAGGATTCTACAATGAGCAGTTCTTC. Protein product: CASSIGLEGFYNEQFF.

The chain has TRBV9 and TRBJ2-5; 9 bases map to TRBD1. Trimming removed 4 bases from V and 4 bases from J; junction bases left unmatched: 8. The CDR3 is 15 residues long. Looked up from germline, CDR1 is SGDLS and CDR2 is YYNGEE. The CDR3 region has the DNA TGTGCCAGCAGCCCCCGTCCGGGACAGGGAGAGACCCAGTACTTC. Translation: CASSPRPGQGETQYF.

V usage is TRBV7-2 and J usage is TRBJ1-5; D call uncertain. Trimming took 5 bases from V and 2 from J, leaving 10 bases between them. From germline, CDR1 is SGHTA and CDR2 FQGNSA. The CDR3 sequence is 14 residues long. The CDR3 sequence is CASSPDGGNQPQHF. The CDR3 region has the DNA TGTGCCAGCAGCCCCGACGGGGGCAATCAGCCCCAGCATTTT.

DNA for the CDR3: TGTGCCAGCAGTTACTCGGAGGGTATGACCACTGAAGCTTTCTTT. Protein sequence: CASSYSEGMTTEAFF. This chain uses TRBV6-6 with TRBJ1-1, with unresolved D. The germline gives CDR1 MNHNY, CDR2 SVGAGI (reference sequence). Trimming left V 0 bases short and J 4 bases short, with 12 bases between. This CDR3 contains 15 residues.

This sequence joins TRBV2 and TRBJ2-3; 16 nucleotides agree with TRBD2. This CDR3 is built from 18 residues. Germline-derived CDR1 and CDR2 are SNHLY and FYNNEI. Trimming at V came to 5 bases and at J to 6 bases, leaving 11 bases not matched to a gene. CDR3 residues: CASSFDLGLAGGGDTQYF. The CDR3 nucleotides read TGTGCCAGCAGTTTCGACTTGGGACTAGCGGGAGGGGGGGATACGCAGTATTTT.

The genes are TRBV19 and TRBJ2-7, with TRBD1 matching over 9 bases. The trim removed 4 bases at V and 4 bases at J, leaving 5 bases unmatched. Per the germline V gene, CDR1 is LNHDA and CDR2 is SQIVND (reference sequence). This CDR3 is built from 14 residues. CDR3 DNA sequence: TGTGCCAGTAGTAAAAGACAGGGGGTTTACGAGCAGTACTTC. Amino acids: CASSKRQGVYEQYF. Full variable domain (remainder filled in from reference TRBV19 and TRBJ2-7): DGGITQSPKYLFRKEGQNVTLSCEQNLNHDAMYWYRQDPGQGLRLIYYSQIVNDFQKGDIAEGYSVSREKKESFPLTVTSAQKNPTAFYLCASSKRQGVYEQYFGPGTRLTVT.

The chain recombines TRBV4-1 with TRBJ2-3; the D gene is possibly TRBD2 (6 bases). CDR3 length equals 16 residues. Germline V gene data show CDR1 as MGHRA and CDR2 as YSYEKL. The ends were cut back, 1 base at V and 4 bases at J, with 15 bases in the middle. CDR3 in amino acids: CASSQGRAPIPDTQYF. The CDR3 DNA is TGCGCCAGCAGCCAAGGGAGGGCCCCAATCCCAGATACGCAGTATTTT.

Only one count was recorded for this clone. The junction does not match germline at one end; this may be a read error. DNA of the CDR3: TGTGCCTGGAAAGGGGGCAACAATCGGCCCCAGCATTTT. This encodes CAWKGGNNRPQHF. V is TRBV30 and J is TRBJ1-5; 7 positions agree with TRBD1. CDR1 GTSNPN and CDR2 SVGIG come from the germline V gene (reference sequence). There are 13 residues in the CDR3. The variable domain in full, completed from reference TRBV30 and TRBJ1-5, reads SQTIHQWPATLVQPVGSPLSLECTVEGTSNPNLYWYRQAAGRGLQLLFYSVGIGQISSEVPQNLSASRPQDRQFILSSKKLLLSDSGFYLCAWKGGNNRPQHFGDGTRLSIL.

The CDR3 here is CASSVVTGDYNEQFF. The CDR3 nucleotides read TGTGCCAGCTCAGTTGTTACAGGGGATTACAATGAGCAGTTCTTC. The chain has TRBV18 and TRBJ2-1, with 7 bases matching TRBD1. Per the germline V gene, CDR1 is KGHSH and CDR2 is LQKENI. V was pared by 5 bases and J by 4 bases, with 8 bases of the junction left unmatched. The CDR3 contains 15 residues.

V usage is TRBV6-5 and J usage is TRBJ2-2; D is undetermined. V was pared by 5 bases and J by 0 bases, with 10 bases between. CDR3 size: 15 residues. Germline CDR1 is MNHEY and CDR2 is SVGAGI. The CDR3 is CASSPLQANTGELFF. The CDR3 DNA is TGTGCCAGCAGTCCTTTACAAGCGAACACCGGGGAGCTGTTTTTT.

This sequence joins TRBV13 and TRBJ2-5, with 8 bases lining up with TRBD1. This CDR3 is 14 amino acids long. V trimming: 5 bases; J trimming: 1 base; junction bases outside the gene matches: 3. CDR1 is PRHDT, CDR2 FYEKMQ, per germline (reference sequence). The CDR3 DNA is TGTGCCAGCAGCCAAACAGGGGGCCAAGAGACCCAGTACTTC. Its translation is CASSQTGGQETQYF.